Following are 14 T cell receptor beta chains from one sample sequenced in a study of CD4 T cells in relation to SARS-CoV-2 and coronaviruses. Which antigens these TCRs recognize remains unknown. CD4+ T cells from unexposed donors were obtained before the COVID-19 pandemic (2011-2018). Isolation of CD4+ T cells took place after nine to ten days in culture. Clones were read by immunoSEQ multiplex PCR, and TCRdb kept only the in-frame ones, dropping some. Of 26,000 or so clones listed, over 60% are singletons. Material for sequencing was CD4+ T cells from PBMCs, cultured in vitro. The receptors originated from a human donor in good health.

The chain is built from TRBV4-2 and TRBJ1-2, with a tentative D call TRBD1 (6 bases). V dropped 2 bases and J dropped 0 bases, with 10 bases sitting between them. The CDR3 has 15 amino acids. From germline, CDR1 is LGHNA and CDR2 YNFKEQ. DNA for the CDR3: TGTGCCAGCAGCCAAAGACAGGTAGCTAACTATGGCTACACCTTC. As protein: CASSQRQVANYGYTF.

The rearrangement joins TRBV6-6 to TRBJ2-7; D is uncertain. The CDR3 is made up of 15 amino acids. V was pared by 6 bases and J by 6 bases, with 21 bases between. In germline, CDR1 is MNHNY, CDR2 SVGAGI (reference sequence). CDR3 sequence: CASRIIPESGLEQYF. The CDR3 region has the DNA TGTGCCAGCAGAATTATCCCTGAGTCGGGCCTCGAGCAGTACTTC.

This chain uses TRBV5-1 with TRBJ1-2; maybe TRBD1 (5 bases). CDR1 and CDR2 (germline): SGHRS, YFSETQ. The CDR3 extends over 13 amino acids. Trimming cost V 2 bases and J 8 bases, with 13 bases left between them. The CDR3 DNA follows: TGCGCCAGCAGCTTTGGCGTCAGGGAAGGCTACACCTTC. Its translation: CASSFGVREGYTF.

The chain has TRBV7-9 and TRBJ1-6; a possible D gene is TRBD1 (5 bases). The CDR3 is 13 amino acids. V was cut by 4 bases and J by 9 bases, with 10 bases left in between. In germline, CDR1 is SEHNR, CDR2 FQNEAQ (reference sequence). In DNA form, the CDR3 reads TGTGCCAGCAGCTCGGCAGGGCCTTCACCCCTCCACTTT. Translated: CASSSAGPSPLHF.

The chain is built from TRBV11-2 and TRBJ2-5, with 8 bases identical to TRBD2. CDR1 and CDR2 (germline): SGHAT, FQNNGV. J lost 4 bases, V lost 5 bases, and 9 bases had no gene match. CDR3 length equals 15 residues. The CDR3 sequence: CASSPLGGARETQYF. CDR3 bases: TGTGCCAGCAGCCCCCTCGGGGGGGCAAGAGAGACCCAGTACTTC.

V usage is TRBV6-2 or TRBV6-3 and J usage is TRBJ1-1; the D gene is possibly TRBD1 (5 bases). This CDR3 has 13 amino acids. V lost 5 bases and J 6 bases, leaving 13 bases between the germline ends. Per germline, CDR1 MNHEY and CDR2 SVGEGT. The CDR3 DNA follows: TGTGCCAGCAGTAAAACCCTCAGGGCTGAAGCTTTCTTT. It translates to CASSKTLRAEAFF.

In regard to this clone: The junction departs from the called germline gene at one end, perhaps through a read error. The chain combines TRBV5-5 with TRBJ2-2; 9 nucleotides align to TRBD1. Germline CDR1 is SGHKS and CDR2 is YYEKEE (reference sequence). The CDR3 consists of 18 residues. Written as DNA, the CDR3 is TGTGCCAGCAGCTCAACACTAACCGGGACAGGGAACCCCGGGGAGCTGTTTTTT. This encodes CASSSTLTGTGNPGELFF.

The genes are TRBV5-1 and TRBJ2-7; D is possibly TRBD1 (6 bases). V was shortened by 0 bases and J by 0 bases, with 7 bases between the two germline ends. CDR3 size: 14 residues. The germline gives CDR1 SGHRS, CDR2 YFSETQ. The chain's CDR3 is CASSLGGHSYEQYF. CDR3 coding DNA: TGCGCCAGCAGCTTGGGGGGACACTCCTACGAGCAGTACTTC.

This clone came up a few times. This chain joins TRBV9 and TRBJ2-3; D is perhaps TRBD2 (6 bases). Germline lookup yields CDR1 SGDLS and CDR2 YYNGEE. The CDR3 has 15 residues. V lost 0 bases to trimming and J lost 5 bases, with 13 bases between them. CDR3 region: CASSVDLGTLDTQYF. The CDR3 region has the DNA TGTGCCAGCAGCGTAGACCTTGGGACTTTAGATACGCAGTATTTT.

The chain is built from TRBV19 and TRBJ1-1, with a weak D call TRBD1 (5 bases). The germline gives CDR1 LNHDA, CDR2 SQIVND (reference sequence). The CDR3 sequence is 15 residues long. V was clipped by 1 base and J by 4 bases, with 13 bases between them. The CDR3 DNA reads as TGTGCCAGTAGTATAGGAGACGGGGGAAGCACTGAAGCTTTCTTT. Translation: CASSIGDGGSTEAFF.

V gene TRBV19 combines with J gene TRBJ2-7; TRBD2 matches 8 bases. The CDR3 extends over 14 amino acids. The ends lost 3 bases at V and 4 bases at J; junction bases unmatched: 5. CDR1 and CDR2 (germline): LNHDA, SQIVND (reference sequence). The CDR3 DNA reads as TGTGCCAGTAGTATCGGGGGGGCCGTTTACGAGCAGTACTTC. Protein product: CASSIGGAVYEQYF.

This chain uses TRBV11-1 with TRBJ2-3, with D uncertain. The CDR3 is made up of 12 amino acids. V shed 4 bases and J shed 2 bases, with 4 bases lying between them. Germline CDR1 and CDR2: SGHAT and FQDESV (reference sequence). Here the CDR3 reads CASSSNTDTQYF. As DNA, the CDR3 is TGTGCCAGCAGCTCGAACACAGATACGCAGTATTTT.

This rearrangement joins TRBV7-2 to TRBJ2-7; 7 bases fit TRBD1. CDR3 length: 14 amino acids. The germline gives CDR1 SGHTA, CDR2 FQGNSA. J was trimmed by 2 bases and V by 5 bases; bases with no gene match: 6. This CDR3 reads CASSVGQRPYEQYF. DNA for the CDR3: TGTGCCAGCAGCGTGGGACAGCGCCCCTACGAGCAGTACTTC.

The V gene is TRBV5-6, the J gene TRBJ2-1, with D perhaps being TRBD1 or TRBD2 (5 bases each). V was clipped by 6 bases and J by 0 bases, with 13 bases between them. CDR1 SGHDT and CDR2 YYEEEE come from the germline V gene. The CDR3 is made up of 15 amino acids. The CDR3 DNA sequence: TGTGCCAGCACCCACCCGGGGCTCTCCTACAATGAGCAGTTCTTC. It specifies CASTHPGLSYNEQFF.